This T cell receptor beta chain was documented in a study of T cell responses to AZD1222 COVID-19 vaccine. Assay used: immunoSEQ multiplex PCR; TCRdb lists only in-frame clones, some missing. The table shows about 110,000 clones, with approximately 92% occurring only once. Study-level findings and limits: Baseline seropositivity characterized only a handful of AZD1222 recipients. The study reported that nearly half of spike-specific TCRs target unmutated variant regions. Dominant at 160-218 and 743-854, vaccine-associated CD4 TCRs also spanned spike.

About this clone itself: Antigen unknown.

Germline V gene sequence: CDR1 KGHSH, CDR2 LQKENI. There are 14 residues in the CDR3. With 4 bases removed from V and 2 bases from J, the gap between germline ends came to 10 bases. The receptor was derived from an adult who received the AZD1222 COVID-19 vaccine. Sequencing used peripheral blood, obtained 28 days after the second AZD1222 dose. The J gene is TRBJ2-3, the V gene TRBV18; D ambiguous. The CDR3 loop is CASSLSSPTDTQYF. Here the CDR3 DNA reads TGTGCCAGCTCACTCTCATCCCCCACAGATACGCAGTATTTT.